This T cell receptor beta chain was captured in a study of blood T cell repertoires in COVID-19. This clone has just a few counts. At one end, the junction sequence differs from germline, possibly due to a read error. This CDR3 has 15 residues. The V gene's germline CDR1 is SSHAT and CDR2 FNYEAQ (reference sequence). The repertoire was sequenced with immunoSEQ multiplex PCR; TCRdb's copy has only in-frame clones and lacks some. The table includes about 90,000 clones, about 90% detected once. The source of this sequence is a human donor with active COVID-19. The donor label of this sample is uncertain. The sequenced material came from peripheral blood. The J gene is TRBJ2-5, the V gene TRBV7-7, with a tentative D call TRBD2 (6 bases). DNA for the CDR3: TGTGCTAGCAGCCCCGGGCGGGGCCAACAAGAGACCCAGTACTTC. Amino acids: CASSPGRGQQETQYF.